Below are 23 T cell receptor beta chains sequenced from a single sample in a study of blood T cell repertoires in COVID-19. The protocol was immunoSEQ multiplex PCR, while the TCRdb copy is restricted to in-frame clones and leaves out a portion. The sample contains 130,000 or so clones, around 85% of which appear only once. The sequencing input was peripheral blood. These receptors originate from a woman of 80 years or more with acute or convalescent COVID-19.

The rearrangement links TRBV11-2 to TRBJ1-1; no clear D gene. The CDR3 is made up of 14 amino acids. Trimming took 2 bases from V and 0 from J, leaving 7 bases between them. The germline V gene encodes CDR1 SGHAT and CDR2 FQNNGV. In nucleotides, the CDR3 is TGTGCCAGCAGCTTACCGGGATTGAACACTGAAGCTTTCTTT. It translates to CASSLPGLNTEAFF.

The chain couples TRBV10-1 to TRBJ1-2; tentatively, D is TRBD1 (6 bases). CDR1 is WNHNN, CDR2 SYGVQD, per germline (reference sequence). This CDR3 comprises 13 residues. V lost 2 bases, J lost 8 bases, and 12 bases lay in between. DNA of the CDR3: TGCGCCAGCAGTGAGAACAGGGCGAGCGGCTACACCTTC. This sequence encodes CASSENRASGYTF.

This clone was picked up a small number of times. The chain recombines TRBV5-4 with TRBJ2-3, with TRBD1 identical over 11 bases. Germline CDR1 is SGHNT and CDR2 is YYREEE (reference sequence). This CDR3 has 17 residues. The V gene end was trimmed by 4 bases and the J gene end by 4 bases; junction bases not matched to a gene: 11. The CDR3 reads CASSRTGGGRGADTQYF. The CDR3 DNA reads TGTGCCAGCAGCAGGACAGGGGGCGGGCGGGGAGCAGATACGCAGTATTTT.

The chain recombines TRBV27 with TRBJ1-4; the D gene is possibly TRBD1 (5 bases). In germline, CDR1 is MNHEY, CDR2 SMNVEV (reference sequence). The CDR3 spans 15 residues. The ends were cut back, 6 bases at V and 8 bases at J, with 19 bases in the middle. The CDR3 loop is CASRVAGGIGEKLFF. The CDR3 DNA is TGTGCCAGCAGAGTAGCGGGGGGGATTGGGGAAAAACTGTTTTTT.

This clone appeared a single time. The chain carries TRBV6-1 and TRBJ2-7; D is possibly TRBD1 (5 bases). There are 15 residues in the CDR3. From germline, CDR1 is MNHNS and CDR2 SASEGT. V dropped 1 base and J dropped 0 bases, with 10 bases sitting between them. The CDR3 nucleotides read TGTGCCAGCAGTGAAGGTACAGGATTCTCCTACGAGCAGTACTTC. Translating gives CASSEGTGFSYEQYF.

The chain couples TRBV2 to TRBJ2-3, with 8 bases fitting TRBD2. J gave up 0 bases and V 6 bases, and 5 bases lay outside the gene matches. Per the germline V gene, CDR1 is SNHLY and CDR2 is FYNNEI. The CDR3 runs to 15 residues. The chain's CDR3 is CASRFSGISTDTQYF. The CDR3 DNA reads TGTGCCAGCAGGTTTAGCGGGATTAGCACAGATACGCAGTATTTT.

The gene calls are TRBV2 and TRBJ2-7; TRBD2 agrees at 9 bases. The CDR3 has 14 amino acids. In germline, CDR1 is SNHLY, CDR2 FYNNEI. Losses at the gene ends were 3 bases for V and 4 bases for J; bases not matched to a gene: 4. The CDR3 sequence is CASSDRAGGYEQYF. CDR3 bases: TGTGCCAGCAGTGATCGAGCGGGGGGATACGAGCAGTACTTC. Full variable domain (outside the CDR3, taken from reference TRBV2 and TRBJ2-7): EPEVTQTPSHQVTQMGQEVILRCVPISNHLYFYWYRQILGQKVEFLVSFYNNEISEKSEIFDDQFSVERPDGSNFTLKIRSTKLEDSAMYFCASSDRAGGYEQYFGPGTRLTVT.

The CDR3 sequence is CASSPRTEGGNTEAFF. Here the CDR3 DNA reads TGTGCCAGCTCACCCAGGACAGAAGGGGGGAACACTGAAGCTTTCTTT. The rearrangement uses TRBV18 and TRBJ1-1; a weak D match, TRBD1 (6 bases). V was clipped by 3 bases and J by 1 base, with 15 bases between them. This CDR3 is 16 amino acids long. Germline V lookup: CDR1 KGHSH, CDR2 LQKENI.

The chain joins TRBV5-1 to TRBJ2-3; 7 positions agree with TRBD1. Germline V gives CDR1 SGHRS, CDR2 YFSETQ. The CDR3 spans 16 residues. V lost 0 bases, J lost 4 bases, and 8 bases stayed unmatched. In nucleotides, the CDR3 is TGCGCCAGCAGCTTGGCCAAGGGGACAGTCTCAGATACGCAGTATTTT. It translates to CASSLAKGTVSDTQYF.

This clone has just one count. The chain links TRBV5-5 to TRBJ2-4, with 10 positions matching TRBD1. Germline V gene data show CDR1 as SGHKS and CDR2 as YYEKEE (reference sequence). The CDR3 spans 17 residues. With V trimmed by 3 bases and J by 0 bases, 6 bases remained unmatched. The CDR3 loop is CASSWTGGTLAKNIQYF. The CDR3 DNA sequence: TGTGCCAGCAGCTGGACAGGGGGAACGCTAGCCAAAAACATTCAGTACTTC.

The chain employs TRBV12-5 and TRBJ2-3, with 10 nucleotides matching TRBD2. The V gene end was trimmed by 2 bases and the J gene end by 4 bases; junction bases not matched to a gene: 6. The CDR3 is 16 amino acids. Germline CDR1 reads LGHNT; CDR2 reads FRNRAP. The CDR3 protein is CASGLWASGSADTQYF. For the CDR3, the DNA is TGTGCTAGTGGTTTGTGGGCTAGCGGGAGTGCAGATACGCAGTATTTT.

This rearrangement joins TRBV21-1 to TRBJ2-1; the D call of TRBD1 is as the table states it, not checked on the DNA. TRBV21-1 constitutes a pseudogene. This CDR3 comprises 21 residues. CDR3 in DNA: TGTGCCAGCAGCAAAGGAGACACACAGGGGGCCCAGCGGGAAGGGGACAATGAGCAGTTCTTC. This gives the protein CASSKGDTQGAQREGDNEQFF.

V is TRBV6-5 and J is TRBJ1-2, with D hard to call. The V gene's germline CDR1 is MNHEY and CDR2 SVGAGI. V was clipped by 2 bases and J by 4 bases, with 14 bases between them. CDR3 length: 15 amino acids. The CDR3 coding sequence is TGTGCCAGCAGTTACGACCCCACACGGGTCTATGGCTACACCTTC. This gives the protein CASSYDPTRVYGYTF.

This chain joins TRBV7-2 and TRBJ1-2; a possible D gene is TRBD1 (5 bases). Trimming removed 2 bases at V and 3 bases at J, with 16 bases between. Per the germline V gene, CDR1 is SGHTA and CDR2 is FQGNSA. The CDR3 totals 16 residues. The CDR3 spells CASSLSAGLVDYGYTF. The CDR3 DNA is TGTGCCAGCAGCTTAAGCGCAGGGTTGGTGGACTATGGCTACACCTTC.

J is TRBJ1-1 and V is TRBV3-1 (or the pseudogene TRBV3-2), with D unclear. The CDR3 contains 13 residues. Trimming removed 5 bases at V and 1 base at J, with 8 bases between. Germline CDR1 LGHDT, CDR2 YNNKEL (reference sequence). CDR3 nucleotide sequence: TGTGCCAGCAGCTCGACACAGAACACTGAAGCTTTCTTT. This translates into CASSSTQNTEAFF.

DNA of the CDR3: TGTGCCAGCAGTTATGGGACAGGGGGCGCCGAGCAGTACTTC. Amino acid sequence: CASSYGTGGAEQYF. The rearrangement links TRBV6-5 to TRBJ2-7, with 12 bases aligning to TRBD1. The V and J ends lost 3 bases and 6 bases, in that order; junction bases with no gene match: 3. The CDR3 totals 14 residues. Per the germline V gene, CDR1 is MNHEY and CDR2 is SVGAGI.

J is TRBJ2-3 and V is TRBV3-1 (or the pseudogene TRBV3-2); TRBD2 matches at 11 bases. The CDR3 covers 15 residues. Germline CDR1 reads LGHDT; CDR2 reads YNNKEL (reference sequence). V lost 5 bases and J lost 4; bases outside the gene matches: 5. The chain's CDR3 is CASSIGTSGSDTQYF. In nucleotides, the CDR3 is TGTGCCAGCAGCATCGGGACTAGCGGTTCAGATACGCAGTATTTT.

V is TRBV4-1 and J is TRBJ2-1; no reliable D call. Deletions cut 0 bases from V and 6 bases from J, with 12 bases between. Germline lookup yields CDR1 MGHRA and CDR2 YSYEKL. The CDR3 runs to 15 residues. CDR3 DNA sequence: TGCGCCAGCAGCCAAGAAAGCAATCCCACCAATGAGCAGTTCTTC. This translates into CASSQESNPTNEQFF.

This clone was observed a handful of times. The rearrangement uses TRBV16 and TRBJ1-5; D not certain. CDR1 KGHSY and CDR2 FQNENV come from the germline V gene. Trimming stripped 1 base from V and 4 bases from J, with 8 bases between. The CDR3 loop spans 14 amino acids. The CDR3: CASSQLAVNQPQHF. In DNA, the CDR3 is TGTGCCAGCAGCCAATTGGCAGTAAATCAGCCCCAGCATTTT.

This chain links TRBV5-1 with TRBJ1-6; D unresolved. V gave up 0 bases and J gave up 5 bases, with 6 bases separating them. Germline loops: CDR1 SGHRS, CDR2 YFSETQ. CDR3 length: 14 residues. The CDR3 DNA sequence: TGCGCCAGCAGCTTGGCTCCGGATAATTCACCCCTCCACTTT. Translated: CASSLAPDNSPLHF.

The J gene is TRBJ2-1, the V gene TRBV18, with 8 bases matching TRBD2. The CDR3 sequence is 18 residues long. Germline lookup yields CDR1 KGHSH and CDR2 LQKENI. V gave up 1 base and J gave up 2 bases; unmatched junction bases: 10. The CDR3 sequence: CASSPQGLAGGPYNEQFF. DNA of the CDR3: TGTGCCAGCTCACCACAGGGTTTGGCGGGAGGCCCCTACAATGAGCAGTTCTTC.

V and J are TRBV18 and TRBJ2-7, with 9 bases that match TRBD2. This CDR3 is 17 amino acids long. J lost 0 bases, V lost 3 bases, and 9 bases had no gene match. Germline V gives CDR1 KGHSH, CDR2 LQKENI. The CDR3 DNA is TGTGCCAGCTCACCCCCCAGCGGGAGGTCTAGCTCCTACGAGCAGTACTTC. Encoded protein: CASSPPSGRSSSYEQYF.

The rearrangement links TRBV5-8 to TRBJ1-3; D remains ambiguous. V was pared by 0 bases and J by 0 bases, with 10 bases between. Per the germline V gene, CDR1 is SGHTS and CDR2 is YDEGEE. The CDR3 is 16 amino acids. The CDR3 DNA reads as TGTGCCAGCAGCTTGGCCCCGGTTTACTCTGGAAACACCATATATTTT. Encoded protein: CASSLAPVYSGNTIYF.